This T cell receptor (beta chain) stems from a study of blood T cell repertoires in COVID-19. Overall study: T cells, B-cell-depleted T cells, or PBMCs provided the cDNA or gDNA that served as material.

Assay: immunoSEQ multiplex PCR; the TCRdb copy retains only in-frame clones and omits some. The data show 250,000 to 400,000 clones, 90% seen once. In its sample, this clone was seen once. The CDR3 is 16 amino acids. Sequences were obtained from peripheral blood. This clonotype was obtained from a young woman with COVID-19, enrolled during active disease. The J gene is TRBJ1-1, the V gene TRBV21-1; TRBD1 is taken as the D call from the table, unchecked against the DNA. TRBV21-1 is a recognized pseudogene. CDR3 bases: TGTGCCAGCAGCACACCCGGGACAGTTTCGAACACTGAAGCTTTCTTT. This sequence encodes CASSTPGTVSNTEAFF.